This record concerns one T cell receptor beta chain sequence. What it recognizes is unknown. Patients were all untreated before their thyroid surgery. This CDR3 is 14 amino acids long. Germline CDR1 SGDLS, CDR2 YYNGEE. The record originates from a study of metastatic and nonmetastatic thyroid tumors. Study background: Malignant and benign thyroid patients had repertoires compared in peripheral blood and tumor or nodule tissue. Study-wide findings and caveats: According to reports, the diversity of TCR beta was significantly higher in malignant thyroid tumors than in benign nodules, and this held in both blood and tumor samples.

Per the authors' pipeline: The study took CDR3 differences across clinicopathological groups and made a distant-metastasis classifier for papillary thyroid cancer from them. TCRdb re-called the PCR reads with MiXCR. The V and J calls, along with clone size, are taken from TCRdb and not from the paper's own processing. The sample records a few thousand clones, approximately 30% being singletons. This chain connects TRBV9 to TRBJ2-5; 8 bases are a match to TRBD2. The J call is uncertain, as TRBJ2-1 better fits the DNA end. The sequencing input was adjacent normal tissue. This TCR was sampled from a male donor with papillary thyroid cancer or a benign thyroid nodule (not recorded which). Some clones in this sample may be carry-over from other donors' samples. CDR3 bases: TGTGCCAGCAGCGCACGGACTAGCTCCGATGAGCAGTTCTTC. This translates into CASSARTSSDEQFF.